This TCR beta chain was observed in a study of blood T cell repertoires in COVID-19. The length of the CDR3 is 14 residues. Germline lookup yields CDR1 SGHTA and CDR2 FQGTGA. Trimming left V 2 bases short and J 2 bases short, with 9 bases between. Measured with immunoSEQ multiplex PCR; TCRdb has only the in-frame clones, and not every one. The sample consists of about 300,000 clones, about four fifths of them appearing once. Source material: peripheral blood. The sequence was collected from a woman aged 45-65 years who had recovered from COVID-19. The chain links TRBV7-3 to TRBJ2-5, with D maybe TRBD1 (5 bases). DNA of the CDR3: TGTGCCAGCAGCTTATGGGGCAGTCAAGAGACCCAGTACTTC. Amino acids: CASSLWGSQETQYF.